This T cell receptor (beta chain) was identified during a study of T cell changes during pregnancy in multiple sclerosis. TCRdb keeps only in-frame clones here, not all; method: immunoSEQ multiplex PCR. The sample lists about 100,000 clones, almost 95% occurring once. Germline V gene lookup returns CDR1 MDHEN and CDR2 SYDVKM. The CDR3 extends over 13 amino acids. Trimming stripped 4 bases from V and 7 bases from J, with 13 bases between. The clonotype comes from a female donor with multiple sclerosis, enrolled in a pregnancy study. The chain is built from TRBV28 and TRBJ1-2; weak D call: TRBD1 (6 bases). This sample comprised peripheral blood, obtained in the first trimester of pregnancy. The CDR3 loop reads CASSSRGVGGYTF. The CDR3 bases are TGTGCCAGCAGTTCCAGGGGAGTTGGTGGCTACACCTTC.